A single count supports the clone carrying this T cell receptor beta chain. Sequenced by immunoSEQ multiplex PCR; TCRdb stores in-frame clones only, minus some. The sample lists around 450,000 clones; about 92% were seen once. The data derive from a study of blood T cell repertoires in COVID-19. Study-wide background: Acute and convalescent COVID-19 samples came from the United States, Italy and Spain.

Recovered Cohort 3 donors showed two negative PCRs, clearance, or symptom resolution. The source material was PBMCs or T cells enriched from blood (not recorded which). The source is a young man who had recovered from COVID-19.

CDR3 sequence (DNA): TGCGCCAGCAGCTTGGTGAATAGCGGGGTAGGTGAGCAGTTCTTC. Translation: CASSLVNSGVGEQFF. The chain couples TRBV5-1 to TRBJ2-1, with TRBD2 matching over 8 bases. Germline V gene data show CDR1 as SGHRS and CDR2 as YFSETQ. V lost 0 bases and J lost 9; bases outside the gene matches: 8. The CDR3 covers 15 residues.